These T cell receptor beta chains were read from a single sample in a study of blood T cell repertoires in COVID-19. Some clones are missing from TCRdb's copy, which holds only in-frame ones; the method was immunoSEQ multiplex PCR. The data hold more than 150,000 clones, with about 82% observed a single time. The sequenced sample consisted of peripheral blood. The receptor source for this set is a woman aged 25 to 39 with acute or convalescent COVID-19. CDR3s include the opening cysteine and the closing phenylalanine or tryptophan. Fields, in order: D gene, J gene, V gene, CDR3 protein. The D gene is left open where the match is weak.

D gene: TRBD1
J gene: TRBJ1-1
V gene: TRBV6-6
CDR3 protein: CASGKGTANTEAFF

D gene: .
J gene: TRBJ1-3
V gene: TRBV6-5
CDR3 protein: CASSYEGLNTIYF

D gene: TRBD1
J gene: TRBJ2-7
V gene: TRBV29-1
CDR3 protein: CSVASGTGDQPYEQYF

D gene: TRBD2
J gene: TRBJ2-7
V gene: TRBV19
CDR3 protein: CATLAGGTSYEQYF

D gene: .
J gene: TRBJ2-3
V gene: TRBV28
CDR3 protein: CASSGGQIDTQYF

D gene: TRBD1
J gene: TRBJ1-5
V gene: TRBV7-9
CDR3 protein: CASSWTGANQPQHF

D gene: TRBD1
J gene: TRBJ1-4
V gene: TRBV7-9
CDR3 protein: CASSLPGTGYEKLFF

D gene: .
J gene: TRBJ2-5
V gene: TRBV2
CDR3 protein: CASVSMGEGETQYF

D gene: .
J gene: TRBJ1-6
V gene: TRBV14
CDR3 protein: CASSQDLRVSPLHF

D gene: .
J gene: TRBJ1-1
V gene: TRBV30
CDR3 protein: CASVVSLGRGTEAFF

D gene: TRBD1
J gene: TRBJ1-5
V gene: TRBV28
CDR3 protein: CATRQGRSNQPQHF

D gene: TRBD1
J gene: TRBJ2-7
V gene: TRBV7-2
CDR3 protein: CASSFAGQAYEQYF

D gene: TRBD1
J gene: TRBJ1-1
V gene: TRBV6-2/TRBV6-3
CDR3 protein: CASGFRPGQQRNTEAFF

D gene: TRBD1
J gene: TRBJ2-5
V gene: TRBV15
CDR3 protein: CATSRAGRGQETQYF

D gene: TRBD1
J gene: TRBJ1-2
V gene: TRBV9
CDR3 protein: CASSVAGQGYYGYTF

D gene: .
J gene: TRBJ2-5
V gene: TRBV7-8
CDR3 protein: CASSLVPGWVETQYF

D gene: TRBD2
J gene: TRBJ2-3
V gene: TRBV29-1
CDR3 protein: CSVEVAGVRTDTQYF

D gene: .
J gene: TRBJ2-7
V gene: TRBV11-2
CDR3 protein: CASSSLAWEQYF

D gene: TRBD1
J gene: TRBJ2-1
V gene: TRBV7-9
CDR3 protein: CASSFYQTGDNEQFF

D gene: TRBD1
J gene: TRBJ2-2
V gene: TRBV23-1
CDR3 protein: CASSQLGQGGPNTGELFF

D gene: .
J gene: TRBJ1-4
V gene: TRBV18
CDR3 protein: CASSRRRYDEKLFF

D gene: TRBD1
J gene: TRBJ2-5
V gene: TRBV11-2
CDR3 protein: CASSLAGGQETQYF

D gene: .
J gene: TRBJ1-2
V gene: TRBV19
CDR3 protein: CASSIDTGTGHLYGYTF

D gene: TRBD2
J gene: TRBJ2-1
V gene: TRBV9
CDR3 protein: CASSVASGGVEEQFF

D gene: TRBD1
J gene: TRBJ1-2
V gene: TRBV5-1
CDR3 protein: CASSLAIGQGKTGYTF

D gene: .
J gene: TRBJ1-2
V gene: TRBV3-1/TRBV3-2
CDR3 protein: CASSQGAGVRGYTF

D gene: TRBD1
J gene: TRBJ1-2
V gene: TRBV5-6
CDR3 protein: CASSLERGHGYTF

D gene: .
J gene: TRBJ2-7
V gene: TRBV19
CDR3 protein: CASTSPSGEQYF

D gene: TRBD1
J gene: TRBJ2-2
V gene: TRBV24-1
CDR3 protein: CATADDRDVTGELFF

D gene: TRBD1
J gene: TRBJ2-2
V gene: TRBV27
CDR3 protein: CASSIPGQGNTGELFF

D gene: .
J gene: TRBJ1-5
V gene: TRBV7-8
CDR3 protein: CASSSKRGGHNQPQHF

D gene: TRBD2
J gene: TRBJ2-5
V gene: TRBV7-7
CDR3 protein: CASSLVGGETQYF

D gene: .
J gene: TRBJ1-2
V gene: TRBV4-2
CDR3 protein: CASSPGGMVTNYGYTF

D gene: TRBD1
J gene: TRBJ1-1
V gene: TRBV5-1
CDR3 protein: CASSLWNRGLGTEAFF

D gene: TRBD1
J gene: TRBJ1-5
V gene: TRBV27
CDR3 protein: CASSPTGTGNQPQHF

D gene: .
J gene: TRBJ2-5
V gene: TRBV30
CDR3 protein: CAWNWRLETQYF

D gene: .
J gene: TRBJ1-2
V gene: TRBV6-6
CDR3 protein: CASSYHRRGYGYTF

D gene: TRBD1
J gene: TRBJ1-1
V gene: TRBV6-2/TRBV6-3
CDR3 protein: CASSWTGDATEAFF

D gene: TRBD1
J gene: TRBJ1-2
V gene: TRBV7-6
CDR3 protein: CASSLAPRGQGDGYTF

D gene: .
J gene: TRBJ2-2
V gene: TRBV7-8
CDR3 protein: CASSFRTRQVGGELFF

D gene: .
J gene: TRBJ2-7
V gene: TRBV28
CDR3 protein: CASSSTWEGLSSYEQYF

D gene: .
J gene: TRBJ1-5
V gene: TRBV2
CDR3 protein: CASMRDSNQPQHF

D gene: .
J gene: TRBJ2-1
V gene: TRBV7-2
CDR3 protein: CASRRLAYNEQFF

D gene: .
J gene: TRBJ2-2
V gene: TRBV28
CDR3 protein: CASRPPTFRKPANTGELFF

D gene: .
J gene: TRBJ1-3
V gene: TRBV11-1
CDR3 protein: CASSLRPVSGNTIYF

D gene: TRBD2
J gene: TRBJ2-5
V gene: TRBV5-1
CDR3 protein: CASSVGTRGGETQYF

D gene: .
J gene: TRBJ1-1
V gene: TRBV3-1/TRBV3-2
CDR3 protein: CASSPTGTRMNTEAFF

D gene: TRBD2
J gene: TRBJ2-5
V gene: TRBV6-2/TRBV6-3
CDR3 protein: CASSITSGRTQYF

D gene: .
J gene: TRBJ1-5
V gene: TRBV6-5
CDR3 protein: CASRYPGLGNQPQHF

D gene: .
J gene: TRBJ2-7
V gene: TRBV27
CDR3 protein: CASGFYEQYF

D gene: .
J gene: TRBJ1-3
V gene: TRBV5-1
CDR3 protein: CASSLSHTGNTIYF

D gene: .
J gene: TRBJ2-1
V gene: TRBV5-1
CDR3 protein: CASSLGGSSYNEQFF

D gene: .
J gene: TRBJ2-1
V gene: TRBV4-3
CDR3 protein: CASSQDSESSYNEQFF

D gene: TRBD1
J gene: TRBJ1-2
V gene: TRBV5-4
CDR3 protein: CASSPGTVHYGYTF

D gene: .
J gene: TRBJ2-7
V gene: TRBV10-3
CDR3 protein: CAISEYEVSYEQYF

D gene: TRBD1
J gene: TRBJ2-1
V gene: TRBV7-2
CDR3 protein: CASSVPGTGAYNEQFF

D gene: TRBD2
J gene: TRBJ2-5
V gene: TRBV5-4
CDR3 protein: CASSLGATSGSVETQYF